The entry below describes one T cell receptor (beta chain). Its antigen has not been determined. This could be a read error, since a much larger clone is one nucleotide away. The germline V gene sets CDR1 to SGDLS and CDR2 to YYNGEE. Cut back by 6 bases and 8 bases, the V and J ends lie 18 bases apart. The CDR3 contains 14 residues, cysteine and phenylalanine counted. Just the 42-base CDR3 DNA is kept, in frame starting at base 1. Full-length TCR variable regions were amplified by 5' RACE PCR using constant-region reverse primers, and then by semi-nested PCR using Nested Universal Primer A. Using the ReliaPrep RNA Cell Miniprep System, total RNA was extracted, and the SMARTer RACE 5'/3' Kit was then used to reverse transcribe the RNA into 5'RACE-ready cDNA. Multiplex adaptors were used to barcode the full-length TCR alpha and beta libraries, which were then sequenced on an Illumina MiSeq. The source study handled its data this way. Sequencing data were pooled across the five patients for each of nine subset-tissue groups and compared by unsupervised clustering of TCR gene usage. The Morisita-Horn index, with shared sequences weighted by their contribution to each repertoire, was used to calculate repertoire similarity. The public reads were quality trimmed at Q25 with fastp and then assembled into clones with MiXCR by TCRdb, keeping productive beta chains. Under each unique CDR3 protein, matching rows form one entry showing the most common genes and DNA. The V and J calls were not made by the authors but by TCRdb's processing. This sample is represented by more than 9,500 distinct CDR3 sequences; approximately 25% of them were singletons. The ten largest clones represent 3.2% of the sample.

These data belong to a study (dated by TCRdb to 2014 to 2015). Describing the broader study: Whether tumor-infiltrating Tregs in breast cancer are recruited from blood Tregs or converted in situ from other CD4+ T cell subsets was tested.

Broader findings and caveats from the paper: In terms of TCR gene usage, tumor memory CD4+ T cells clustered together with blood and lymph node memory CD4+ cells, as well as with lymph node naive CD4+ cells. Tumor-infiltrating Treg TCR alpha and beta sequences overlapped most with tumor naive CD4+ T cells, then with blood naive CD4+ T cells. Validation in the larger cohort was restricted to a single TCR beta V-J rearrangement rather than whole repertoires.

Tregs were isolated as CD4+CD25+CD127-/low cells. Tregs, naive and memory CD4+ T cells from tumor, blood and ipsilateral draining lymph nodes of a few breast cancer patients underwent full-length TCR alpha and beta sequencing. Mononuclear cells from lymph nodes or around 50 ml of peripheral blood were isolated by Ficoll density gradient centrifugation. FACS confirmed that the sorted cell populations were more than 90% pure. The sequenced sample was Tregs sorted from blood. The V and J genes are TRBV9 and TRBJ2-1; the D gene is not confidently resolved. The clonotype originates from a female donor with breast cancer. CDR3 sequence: CASNKQFLSDEQFF. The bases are TGTGCCAGCAATAAGCAGTTTCTTAGTGATGAGCAGTTCTTC.